Following are 18 T cell receptor beta chains from one sample sequenced in a study of cytomegalovirus exposure and HLA in healthy donors. The PCR ran on 60 Vbeta and 13 Jbeta primers. Generated by immunoSEQ multiplex PCR, the TCRdb table keeps only in-frame clones and is missing some. Among fewer than 200,000 clones listed, less than 80% were seen once. The sample was PBMCs. These receptors originate from a man aged 35 to 55 in good health and CMV-seronegative.

The chain is built from TRBV4-1 and TRBJ2-5, with D possibly TRBD1 on 6 matching bases. The CDR3 runs 16 residues. V was clipped by 1 base and J by 5 bases, with 17 bases between them. Per the germline V gene, CDR1 is MGHRA and CDR2 is YSYEKL. Here the CDR3 DNA reads TGCGCCAGCAGCCAAGTGGGGCCGGGACACAAGGAGACCCAGTACTTC. This codes for CASSQVGPGHKETQYF.

V is TRBV27 and J is TRBJ2-1, with 12 bases aligning to TRBD2. The CDR3 covers 17 residues. Trimming removed 3 bases from V and 4 bases from J; junction bases left unmatched: 7. Per germline, CDR1 MNHEY and CDR2 SMNVEV (reference sequence). The CDR3 DNA follows: TGTGCCAGCAGTTTGCCTAGCGGGGGGGTCTTTTACAATGAGCAGTTCTTC. This sequence encodes CASSLPSGGVFYNEQFF.

The count of this clone is one. V gene TRBV21-1 combines with J gene TRBJ2-6; the table's D call, TRBD2, has no DNA check behind it. TRBV21-1 is annotated as a pseudogene. The CDR3 is made up of 18 amino acids. CDR3 coding DNA: TGTGCCAGCAGCAAAGAAGCATATGGAGCCTCTGGGGCCAACGTCCTGACTTTC. Its protein is CASSKEAYGASGANVLTF.

This clone showed up just a few times. The gene calls are TRBV6-6 and TRBJ1-5; the D is unclear. Trimming shortened V by 0 bases and J by 7 bases, and 10 bases separated the two germline ends. Germline V lookup: CDR1 MNHNY, CDR2 SVGAGI (reference sequence). The CDR3 loop spans 14 amino acids. Here the CDR3 DNA reads TGTGCCAGCAGTTACTCGGGCGGGCGGCAGCCCCAGCATTTT. Its protein is CASSYSGGRQPQHF.

This chain links TRBV5-5 with TRBJ2-5, with 10 bases aligning to TRBD2. The CDR3 runs 13 residues. In germline, CDR1 is SGHKS, CDR2 YYEKEE (reference sequence). The V and J ends lost 0 bases and 14 bases, in that order; junction bases with no gene match: 7. The CDR3 DNA sequence: TGTGCCAGCAGCTTGGGAACAGCGGGGGGGCATTACTTC. Translation: CASSLGTAGGHYF.

This clone has just one count. The rearrangement uses TRBV27 and TRBJ2-3, with TRBD2 matching over 9 bases. V dropped 5 bases and J dropped 2; count of bases not matched to a gene: 17. The V gene's germline CDR1 is MNHEY and CDR2 SMNVEV (reference sequence). This CDR3 has 19 residues. CDR3 sequence: CASSLNADVGLANTDTQYF. The DNA of the CDR3 is TGTGCCAGCAGTCTTAATGCTGACGTGGGACTAGCCAACACAGATACGCAGTATTTT.

The V and J genes are TRBV15 and TRBJ1-2; 9 bases map to TRBD1. Germline CDR1 and CDR2: LNHNV and YYDKDF (reference sequence). V trimming: 3 bases; J trimming: 2 bases; junction bases outside the gene matches: 4. The CDR3 has 15 amino acids. Here the CDR3 reads CATSRGGQGNYGYTF. The CDR3 nucleotides are TGTGCCACCAGCAGGGGGGGACAGGGAAACTATGGCTACACCTTC.

The rearrangement links TRBV5-1 to TRBJ2-7; 8 bases match TRBD1. Germline V gene lookup returns CDR1 SGHRS and CDR2 YFSETQ. The CDR3 loop spans 14 amino acids. J lost 6 bases, V lost 2 bases, and 7 bases had no gene match. For the CDR3, the DNA is TGCGCCAGCAGCTTCCGGGACAGGTCCGTCGAGCAGTACTTC. Translated: CASSFRDRSVEQYF.

The rearrangement links TRBV7-8 to TRBJ2-7, with D uncertain. From germline, CDR1 is SGHVS and CDR2 FQNEAQ. The CDR3 totals 14 residues. The V and J ends lost 0 bases and 1 base respectively, with 7 bases between them. DNA of the CDR3: TGTGCCAGCAGCTTAGCTGGCAGTTCCTACGAGCAGTACTTC. Translating it yields CASSLAGSSYEQYF.

The J gene is TRBJ1-3, the V gene TRBV7-2; D is ambiguous. Germline V gives CDR1 SGHTA, CDR2 FQGNSA. The V and J ends lost 5 bases and 1 base respectively, with 18 bases between them. CDR3 length: 17 amino acids. The CDR3 sequence is CASSQLRGGWSGNTIYF. The CDR3, as DNA: TGTGCCAGCAGCCAACTCCGGGGAGGGTGGTCTGGAAACACCATATATTTT.

The V and J genes are TRBV29-1 and TRBJ2-4, with a weak D call TRBD2 (5 bases). CDR3 length equals 13 residues. V lost 6 bases and J 8 bases, leaving 17 bases between the germline ends. Germline-derived CDR1 and CDR2 are SQVTM and ANQGSEA. The CDR3 is CSVAPTSLDIQYF. The CDR3 DNA follows: TGCAGCGTGGCACCTACTAGTTTAGACATTCAGTACTTC.

This clone was counted a few times. The chain is built from TRBV4-1 and TRBJ2-7; 7 bases map to TRBD1. The CDR3 runs 15 residues. With V trimmed by 2 bases and J by 2 bases, 6 bases remained unmatched. CDR1 is MGHRA, CDR2 YSYEKL, per germline. The DNA of the CDR3 is TGCGCCAGCAGCCAAATAGCCACAGGGGCCTACGAGCAGTACTTC. Protein sequence: CASSQIATGAYEQYF.

V usage is TRBV6-5 and J usage is TRBJ1-2, with a tentative D call TRBD1 (5 bases). This CDR3 comprises 15 residues. Germline CDR1 is MNHEY and CDR2 is SVGAGI. The V gene lost 0 bases and the J gene lost 6 bases, with 14 bases spanning the gap. The CDR3 spells CASSYSGRVKDGYTF. The CDR3 region has the DNA TGTGCCAGCAGTTACTCCGGCAGGGTGAAGGATGGCTACACCTTC.

The V and J genes are TRBV7-8 and TRBJ2-3; the D gene is possibly TRBD2 (5 bases). CDR3 size: 14 residues. V lost 5 bases, J lost 8 bases, and 17 bases lay in between. Germline V CDR1 and CDR2: SGHVS, FQNEAQ. Written as DNA, the CDR3 is TGTGCCAGCAGCGCAGGTCGAACTAGTTTTACGCAGTATTTT. Its protein is CASSAGRTSFTQYF.

This clone turned up a few times. V gene TRBV14 combines with J gene TRBJ1-1; 7 nucleotides align to TRBD1. With V trimmed by 3 bases and J by 6 bases, 13 bases remained unmatched. The CDR3 runs 16 residues. Germline assignment: CDR1 SGHDN and CDR2 FVKESK. CDR3 amino acids: CASSQTGFYHLAEAFF. The CDR3 DNA reads as TGTGCCAGCAGCCAGACAGGGTTCTATCATCTGGCTGAAGCTTTCTTT.

The V and J genes are TRBV7-9 and TRBJ1-2; 8 nucleotides agree with TRBD1. J was trimmed by 4 bases and V by 4 bases; bases with no gene match: 5. CDR3 length: 14 amino acids. Germline V gene data show CDR1 as SEHNR and CDR2 as FQNEAQ (reference sequence). The CDR3 sequence is CASSSLDRGYGYTF. CDR3 nucleotide sequence: TGTGCCAGCAGCTCTTTAGACAGGGGCTATGGCTACACCTTC.

The CDR3 DNA reads as TGTGCCAGCAGCTTAGCCACAGGGGCCTCTGAAGCTTTCTTT. Translated: CASSLATGASEAFF. The gene calls are TRBV7-2 and TRBJ1-1; 7 nucleotides match TRBD1. V trimming: 0 bases; J trimming: 6 bases; junction bases outside the gene matches: 4. Germline CDR1 SGHTA, CDR2 FQGNSA. This CDR3 is built from 14 residues.

The chain is built from TRBV19 and TRBJ1-6; the D gene is possibly TRBD1 (5 bases). Germline CDR1 is LNHDA and CDR2 is SQIVND (reference sequence). Trimming removed 5 bases from V and 9 bases from J, with 17 bases in between. The CDR3 contains 15 residues. The CDR3 nucleotides read TGTGCCAGTAGTCCGGGGACGGCGGGATTTTCACCCCTCCACTTT. Protein: CASSPGTAGFSPLHF. The full variable domain, in which reference TRBV19 and TRBJ1-6 provide the parts outside the CDR3, is DGGITQSPKYLFRKEGQNVTLSCEQNLNHDAMYWYRQDPGQGLRLIYYSQIVNDFQKGDIAEGYSVSREKKESFPLTVTSAQKNPTAFYLCASSPGTAGFSPLHFGNGTRLTVT.